Detailed here is one T cell receptor (beta chain). Its antigen is unidentified. UMI-tagged TRB cDNA libraries were built via 5' RACE. Following a re-call of the 5' RACE reads, TCRdb has one entry per CDR3 protein and lacks DNA. The sample has roughly 93,000 distinct CDR3 sequences, and its top ten clones hold about 1%. The data derive from a study of CXCR3-negative and CXCR3-positive naive CD8 T cells. General observations from the study: CXCR3-positive naive cells had more hydrophobic TRB CDR3s than CXCR3-negative naive cells.

The germline gives CDR1 SQVTM, CDR2 ANQGSEA. The CDR3 covers 18 residues. Subsets of CD8+ T cells were each sorted in triplicate at 300,000 cells apiece. A CD45RO-CCR7+CD27+CD95- profile was what naive CD8+ T cells displayed. The chain uses TRBV29-1 and TRBJ2-6; TCRdb's assignment of TRBD1 cannot be checked, as there is no DNA. The specimen sequenced was naive CXCR3+ CD8+ T cells from blood. Subset noted: CD45RO-CCR7+CD27+CD95- naive CD8+ T cells expressing CXCR3 (TNR3+). The clonotype originates from a human donor in good health. Some clones in this sample may be carry-over from other donors' samples. CDR3 in amino acids: CSVLAAQGRDSGANVLTF.